Listed below are T cell receptor beta chains from one sample, sequenced in a study of blood T cell repertoires in COVID-19. Assay used: immunoSEQ multiplex PCR; TCRdb lists only in-frame clones, some missing. The sample has 90,000 to 120,000 clones; around 92% are singletons. The material sequenced was peripheral blood. The receptors were sampled from a man aged 35 to 55 with active or convalescent COVID-19. CDR3s include the opening cysteine and the closing phenylalanine or tryptophan. D genes are given only for firm matches. The size of a clone is reported for some rows only, either as once, few or many, or as a class for expanded clones.

D gene	clone size	V gene	J gene	CDR3 protein	CDR3 DNA
TRBD1	-	TRBV7-7	TRBJ1-5	CASSRTGQGDQPQHF	TGTGCCAGCAGCCGCACGGGACAGGGAGATCAGCCCCAGCATTTT
-	-	TRBV7-9	TRBJ1-6	CASRPWSGSTLHF	TGTGCCAGCAGGCCATGGTCAGGGTCCACCCTCCACTTT
-	once	TRBV7-9	TRBJ1-4	CASQTELNEKLFF	TGTGCCAGTCAGACAGAGCTAAATGAAAAACTGTTTTTT
-	-	TRBV6-5	TRBJ1-2	CASSYLDGRGGYTF	TGTGCCAGCAGCTACCTCGACGGTCGAGGTGGCTACACCTTC
-	-	TRBV27	TRBJ2-7	CASSLISSQGPTYEQYF	TGTGCCAGCAGTTTAATCTCGTCTCAGGGCCCAACCTACGAGCAGTACTTC
TRBD1	-	TRBV6-4	TRBJ1-2	CASSLEGQGYGYTF	TGTGCCAGCAGCTTGGAGGGACAGGGCTATGGCTACACCTTC
-	-	TRBV11-2	TRBJ2-3	CASSFNQGTDTQYF	TGTGCCAGCAGCTTTAATCAGGGAACAGATACGCAGTATTTT
-	-	TRBV19	TRBJ2-7	CASSRRDRTYEQYF	TGTGCCAGTAGTAGGCGGGACAGAACCTACGAGCAGTACTTC
-	-	TRBV6-5	TRBJ2-7	CASTPSSSYEQYF	TGTGCCAGCACTCCTAGCAGCTCCTACGAGCAGTACTTC
TRBD1	few	TRBV30	TRBJ1-2	CAWSTGGGNYGYTF	TGTGCCTGGAGTACAGGGGGTGGAAACTATGGCTACACCTTC
-	once	TRBV4-1	TRBJ2-4	CASSPGLAVSAKNIQYF	TGCGCCAGCAGCCCGGGTCTCGCTGTCTCTGCCAAAAACATTCAGTACTTC